This T cell receptor beta chain was captured by sequencing in a study of T-cell memory formation after mild COVID-19. TCRdb re-analysed the 5' RACE reads in MiXCR, keeping a single row per CDR3 protein. The table lists around 390,000 distinct CDR3 sequences, 15% to 20% of them singletons. The CDR3 length is 12 residues. V gave up 6 bases and J gave up 5 bases, with 7 bases separating them. This clonotype is labeled as medium-sized (0.01 to 0.1%). Its antigen is not identified. Points from the study as a whole: The authors left the SARS-CoV-2 specificity of second-wave clones peaking on day 37 unconfirmed.

The sequenced material came from PBMCs or a T cell subset sorted from them (not recorded which). The chain has TRBV12-3 or TRBV12-4 and TRBJ2-2; tentatively, D is TRBD1 (5 bases). The sequence came from a young man who had mild COVID-19 (a few samples of this study predate the infection). Cell type and time point are not known. This CDR3 is CASSQGTGELFF. The DNA of the CDR3 is TGTGCCAGCAGCCAGGGAACCGGGGAGCTGTTTTTT.